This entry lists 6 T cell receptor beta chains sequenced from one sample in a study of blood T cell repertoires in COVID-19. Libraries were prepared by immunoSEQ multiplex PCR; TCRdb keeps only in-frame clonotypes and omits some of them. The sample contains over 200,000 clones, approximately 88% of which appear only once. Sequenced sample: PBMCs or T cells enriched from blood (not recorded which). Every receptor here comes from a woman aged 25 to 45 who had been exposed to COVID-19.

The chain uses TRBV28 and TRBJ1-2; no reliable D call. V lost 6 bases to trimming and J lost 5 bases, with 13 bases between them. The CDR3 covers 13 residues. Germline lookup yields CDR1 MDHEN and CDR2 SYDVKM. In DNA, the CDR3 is TGTGCCAGCAGCCCCCCGGCTAGATATGGCTACACCTTC. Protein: CASSPPARYGYTF.

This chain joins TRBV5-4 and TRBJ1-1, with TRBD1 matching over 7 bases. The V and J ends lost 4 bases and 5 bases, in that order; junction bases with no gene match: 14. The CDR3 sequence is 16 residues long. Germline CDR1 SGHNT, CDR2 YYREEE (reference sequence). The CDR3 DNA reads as TGTGCCAGCAGCCTACGACAGGGAGGTGTAGGGACTGAAGCTTTCTTT. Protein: CASSLRQGGVGTEAFF.

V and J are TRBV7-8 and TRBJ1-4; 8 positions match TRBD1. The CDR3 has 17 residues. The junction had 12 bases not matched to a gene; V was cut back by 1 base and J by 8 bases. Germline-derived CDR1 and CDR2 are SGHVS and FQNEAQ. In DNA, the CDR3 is TGTGCCAGCAGCTTAGTTTCGGGACAGGTGGTTGGGGAAAAACTGTTTTTT. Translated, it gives CASSLVSGQVVGEKLFF.

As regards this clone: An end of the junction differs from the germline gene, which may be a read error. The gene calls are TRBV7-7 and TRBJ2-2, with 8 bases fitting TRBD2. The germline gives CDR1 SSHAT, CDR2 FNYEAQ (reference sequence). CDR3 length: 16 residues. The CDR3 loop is CASSPRTSSDTGELFF. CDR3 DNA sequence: TGTGCTAGCAGCCCTCGGACTAGCTCCGACACCGGGGAGCTGTTTTTT.

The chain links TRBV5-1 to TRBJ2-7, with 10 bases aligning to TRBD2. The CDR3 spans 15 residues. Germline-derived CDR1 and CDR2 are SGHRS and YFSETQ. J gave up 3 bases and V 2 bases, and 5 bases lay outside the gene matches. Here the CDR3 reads CASSFTSGTLYEQYF. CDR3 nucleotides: TGCGCCAGCAGCTTTACTAGCGGGACCCTCTACGAGCAGTACTTC.

CDR3 sequence: CASSLIQFNEQFF. In DNA form, the CDR3 reads TGTGCCAGCAGCTTAATACAGTTCAATGAGCAGTTCTTC. This chain uses TRBV7-7 with TRBJ2-1; D not certain. The CDR3 contains 13 residues. Trimming shortened V by 2 bases and J by 6 bases, and 8 bases separated the two germline ends. In germline, CDR1 is SSHAT, CDR2 FNYEAQ (reference sequence).